The 9 T cell receptor beta chains listed next were all sequenced from one sample in a study of shared clonotypes between healthy human individuals. Assay: immunoSEQ multiplex PCR; the TCRdb copy retains only in-frame clones and omits some. Altogether 950,000 to 1,100,000 clones are present, 60% to 80% being singletons, with the ten largest covering over 1.3%. The sequencing input was memory CD4+ T cells sorted from blood. Subset indicated: CD45RA-negative fraction. Receptor source: a man younger than 35 in good health.

CDR3 bases: TGTGCCAGCAGCCTAGCGGGGGGGACCTATGAGCAGTTCTTC. As protein: CASSLAGGTYEQFF. V usage is TRBV5-4 and J usage is TRBJ2-1; 12 bases match TRBD2. The V segment lost 4 bases and the J segment 8 bases; nucleotides outside the gene matches: 4. Looked up from germline, CDR1 is SGHNT and CDR2 is YYREEE (reference sequence). The CDR3 totals 14 residues.

A single count supports this clone. The chain recombines TRBV7-2 with TRBJ2-7; tentatively, D is TRBD1 (6 bases). The CDR3 runs to 13 residues. Per germline, CDR1 SGHTA and CDR2 FQGNSA. Trimming stripped 5 bases from V and 3 bases from J, with 11 bases between. The DNA for the CDR3 is TGTGCCAGCAGCCTCCTAGGGGGCTACGAGCAGTACTTC. Encoded protein: CASSLLGGYEQYF.

This chain connects TRBV28 to TRBJ1-1; a possible D gene is TRBD1 (5 bases). V lost 8 bases and J 2 bases, leaving 12 bases between the germline ends. This CDR3 is built from 13 residues. Looked up from germline, CDR1 is MDHEN and CDR2 is SYDVKM. The CDR3 sequence: CASPGGGNTEAFF. The CDR3 DNA reads as TGTGCCAGCCCCGGGGGAGGAAACACTGAAGCTTTCTTT.

There are many counts of this clone. This chain connects TRBV7-9 to TRBJ1-6, with TRBD1 identical over 9 bases. Germline assignment: CDR1 SEHNR and CDR2 FQNEAQ (reference sequence). This CDR3 spans 15 amino acids. The V segment lost 5 bases and the J segment 8 bases; nucleotides outside the gene matches: 7. In DNA, the CDR3 is TGTGCCAGCAGCGCTACCGGGACAGGGCATTCACCCCTCCACTTT. As protein: CASSATGTGHSPLHF.

On this clone: Other DNA sequences in the same sample also yield this CDR3. The V call is TRBV5-6, the J call TRBJ1-2; possibly TRBD1 for D (6 bases). V was shortened by 4 bases and J by 4 bases, with 17 bases between the two germline ends. The CDR3 runs 15 residues. Looked up from germline, CDR1 is SGHDT and CDR2 is YYEEEE. CDR3 sequence: CASSRTGGRGYGYTF. DNA for the CDR3: TGTGCCAGCAGCCGGACGGGGGGGCGAGGCTATGGCTACACCTTC.

This clone was detected only once. Additional DNA sequences in this sample encode the identical CDR3. The gene calls are TRBV7-2 and TRBJ2-5; D may be TRBD2 (5 bases). Germline values: CDR1 SGHTA, CDR2 FQGNSA. Trimming removed 2 bases at V and 4 bases at J, with 11 bases between. CDR3 size: 14 residues. The CDR3 DNA is TGTGCCAGCAGCTTAACCGGGAAAGGAGAGACCCAGTACTTC. Amino acids: CASSLTGKGETQYF.

V and J are TRBV9 and TRBJ2-3; TRBD1 matches 8 bases. Germline V lookup: CDR1 SGDLS, CDR2 YYNGEE. J gave up 6 bases and V 0 bases, and 3 bases lay outside the gene matches. The CDR3 loop spans 14 amino acids. CDR3: CASSVGGTGDTQYF. The CDR3 DNA reads TGTGCCAGCAGCGTAGGGGGGACAGGTGATACGCAGTATTTT.

J is TRBJ2-7 and V is TRBV4-1, with a weak D call TRBD1 (6 bases). Trimming took 0 bases from V and 2 from J, leaving 8 bases between them. Per the germline V gene, CDR1 is MGHRA and CDR2 is YSYEKL. The CDR3 has 14 residues. CDR3 region: CASSQEQGPYEQYF. CDR3 DNA sequence: TGCGCCAGCAGCCAAGAACAGGGCCCCTACGAGCAGTACTTC.

The rearrangement joins TRBV18 to TRBJ2-7, with D possibly being TRBD2 (5 bases). CDR1 and CDR2 from the germline V gene are KGHSH and LQKENI. Trimming took 3 bases from V and 9 from J, leaving 12 bases between them. The CDR3 has 12 amino acids. CDR3: CASSPGDRGQYF. The DNA of the CDR3 is TGTGCCAGCTCACCTGGAGACCGGGGGCAGTACTTC.